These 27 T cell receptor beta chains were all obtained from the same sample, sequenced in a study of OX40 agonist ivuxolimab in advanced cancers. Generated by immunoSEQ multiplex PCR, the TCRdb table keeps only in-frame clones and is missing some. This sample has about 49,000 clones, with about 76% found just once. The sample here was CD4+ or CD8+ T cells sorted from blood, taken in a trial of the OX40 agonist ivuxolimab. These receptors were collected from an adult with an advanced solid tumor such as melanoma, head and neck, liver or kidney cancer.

The CDR3 bases are TGCGCCAGCAGCCTGGACAGACCGAACACCGGGGAGCTGTTTTTT. This translates into CASSLDRPNTGELFF. The chain recombines TRBV4-1 with TRBJ2-2, with D possibly being TRBD1 (6 bases). The CDR3 has 15 amino acids. Trimming pared 4 bases from V and 0 bases from J, leaving 9 bases between. Germline CDR1 MGHRA, CDR2 YSYEKL.

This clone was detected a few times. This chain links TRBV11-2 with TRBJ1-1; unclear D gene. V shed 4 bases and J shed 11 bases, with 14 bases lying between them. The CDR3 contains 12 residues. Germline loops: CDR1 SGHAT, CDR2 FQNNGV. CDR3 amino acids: CASSSGAFLAFF. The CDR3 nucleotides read TGTGCCAGCAGCTCGGGAGCTTTTCTGGCTTTCTTT. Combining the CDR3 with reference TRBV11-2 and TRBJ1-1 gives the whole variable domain EAGVAQSPRYKIIEKRQSVAFWCNPISGHATLYWYQQILGQGPKLLIQFQNNGVVDDSQLPKDRFSAERLKGVDSTLKIQPAKLEDSAVYLCASSSGAFLAFFGQGTRLTVV.

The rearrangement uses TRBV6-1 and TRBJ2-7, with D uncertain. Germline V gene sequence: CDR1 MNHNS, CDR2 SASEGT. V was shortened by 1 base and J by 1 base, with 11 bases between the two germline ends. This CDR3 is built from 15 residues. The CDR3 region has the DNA TGTGCCAGCAGTGAAGAATTGGAAGGGTCCTACGAGCAGTACGTC. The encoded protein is CASSEELEGSYEQYV.

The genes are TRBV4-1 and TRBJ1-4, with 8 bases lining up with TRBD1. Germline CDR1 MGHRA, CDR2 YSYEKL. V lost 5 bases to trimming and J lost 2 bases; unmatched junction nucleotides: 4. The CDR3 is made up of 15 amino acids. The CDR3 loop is CASSSYRGTNEKLFF. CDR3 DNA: TGCGCCAGCAGCTCCTACAGGGGGACTAATGAAAAACTGTTTTTT.

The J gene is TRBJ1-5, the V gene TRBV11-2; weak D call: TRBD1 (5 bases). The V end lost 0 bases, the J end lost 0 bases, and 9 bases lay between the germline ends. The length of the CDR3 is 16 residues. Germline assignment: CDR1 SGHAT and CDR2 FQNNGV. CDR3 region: CASSLDSGYSNQPQHF. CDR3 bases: TGTGCCAGCAGCTTAGATTCAGGGTATAGCAATCAGCCCCAGCATTTT.

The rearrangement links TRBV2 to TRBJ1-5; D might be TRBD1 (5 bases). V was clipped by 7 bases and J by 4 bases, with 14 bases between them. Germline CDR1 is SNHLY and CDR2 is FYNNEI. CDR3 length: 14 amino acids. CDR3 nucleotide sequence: TGTGCCAGCAAGGGAGAGGGGAGGAATCAGCCCCAGCATTTT. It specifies CASKGEGRNQPQHF.

CDR3 in DNA: TGCGCCAGCAGCTCGACTAGCGGGGGGGTCGATGAGCAGTTCTTC. Translation: CASSSTSGGVDEQFF. The chain recombines TRBV5-1 with TRBJ2-1; 14 bases are shared with TRBD2. The CDR3 loop spans 15 amino acids. Germline CDR1 SGHRS, CDR2 YFSETQ. With 3 bases clipped from V and 8 bases from J, the junction kept 4 bases outside the gene matches.

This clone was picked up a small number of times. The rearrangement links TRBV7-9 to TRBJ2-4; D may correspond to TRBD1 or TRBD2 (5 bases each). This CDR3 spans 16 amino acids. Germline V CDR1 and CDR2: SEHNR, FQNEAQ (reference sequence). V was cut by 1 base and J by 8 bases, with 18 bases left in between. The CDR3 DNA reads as TGTGCCAGCAGCTTAGTAGGGACGCCGGGTGTGGACATTCAGTACTTC. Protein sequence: CASSLVGTPGVDIQYF. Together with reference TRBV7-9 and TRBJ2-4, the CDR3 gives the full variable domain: DTGVSQNPRHKITKRGQNVTFRCDPISEHNRLYWYRQTLGQGPEFLTYFQNEAQLEKSRLLSDRFSAERPKGSFSTLEIQRTEQGDSAMYLCASSLVGTPGVDIQYFGAGTRLSVL.

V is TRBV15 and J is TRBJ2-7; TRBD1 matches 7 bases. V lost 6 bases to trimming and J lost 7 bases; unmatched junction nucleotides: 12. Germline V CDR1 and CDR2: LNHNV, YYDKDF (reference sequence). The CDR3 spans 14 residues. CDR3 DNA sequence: TGTGCCACCAGAGACGGGACAGCCGACCTAGAGCAGTACTTC. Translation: CATRDGTADLEQYF. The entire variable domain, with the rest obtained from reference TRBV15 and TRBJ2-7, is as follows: DAMVIQNPRYQVTQFGKPVTLSCSQTLNHNVMYWYQQKSSQAPKLLFHYYDKDFNNEADTPDNFQSRRPNTSFCFLDIRSPGLGDTAMYLCATRDGTADLEQYFGPGTRLTVT.

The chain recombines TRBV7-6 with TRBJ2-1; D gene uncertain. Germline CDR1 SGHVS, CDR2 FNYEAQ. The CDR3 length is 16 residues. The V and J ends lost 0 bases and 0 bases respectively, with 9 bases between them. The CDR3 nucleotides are TGTGCCAGCAGCTTAGCGGTAGGGCTCTCCTACAATGAGCAGTTCTTC. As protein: CASSLAVGLSYNEQFF.

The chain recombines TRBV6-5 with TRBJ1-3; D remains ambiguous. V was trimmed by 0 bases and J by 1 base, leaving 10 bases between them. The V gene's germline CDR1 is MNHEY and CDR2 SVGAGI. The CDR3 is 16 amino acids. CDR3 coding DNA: TGTGCCAGCAGTTACTCGCTACTTTATTCTGGAAACACCATATATTTT. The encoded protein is CASSYSLLYSGNTIYF.

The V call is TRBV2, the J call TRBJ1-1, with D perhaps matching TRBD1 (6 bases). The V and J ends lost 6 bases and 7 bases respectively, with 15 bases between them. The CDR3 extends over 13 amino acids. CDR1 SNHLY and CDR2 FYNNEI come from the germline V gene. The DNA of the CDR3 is TGTGCCAGCAGCGGAGAACAGGGATATGAAGCTTTCTTT. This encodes CASSGEQGYEAFF. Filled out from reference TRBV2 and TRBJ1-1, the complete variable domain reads EPEVTQTPSHQVTQMGQEVILRCVPISNHLYFYWYRQILGQKVEFLVSFYNNEISEKSEIFDDQFSVERPDGSNFTLKIRSTKLEDSAMYFCASSGEQGYEAFFGQGTRLTVV.

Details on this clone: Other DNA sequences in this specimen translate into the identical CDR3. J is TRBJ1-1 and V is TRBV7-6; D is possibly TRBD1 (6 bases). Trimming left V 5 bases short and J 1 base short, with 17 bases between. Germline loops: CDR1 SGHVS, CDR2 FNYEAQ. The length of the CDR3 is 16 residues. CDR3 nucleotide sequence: TGTGCCAGCAGCCCAAGCCCCGGGACACCGAACACTGAAGCTTTCTTT. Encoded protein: CASSPSPGTPNTEAFF. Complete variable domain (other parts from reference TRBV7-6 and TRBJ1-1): GAGVSQSPRYKVTKRGQDVALRCDPISGHVSLYWYRQALGQGPEFLTYFNYEAQQDKSGLPNDRFSAERPEGSISTLTIQRTEQRDSAMYRCASSPSPGTPNTEAFFGQGTRLTVV.

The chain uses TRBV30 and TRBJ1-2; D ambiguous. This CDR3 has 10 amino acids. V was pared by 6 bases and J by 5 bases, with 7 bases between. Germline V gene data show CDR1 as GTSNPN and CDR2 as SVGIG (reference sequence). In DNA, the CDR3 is TGTGCCTGTTCCGGGTATGGCTACACCTTC. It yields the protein CACSGYGYTF.

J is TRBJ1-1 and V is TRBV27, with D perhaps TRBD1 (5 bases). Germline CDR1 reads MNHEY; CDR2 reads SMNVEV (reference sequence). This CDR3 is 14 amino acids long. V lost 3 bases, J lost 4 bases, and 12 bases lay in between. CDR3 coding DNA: TGTGCCAGCAGTTTCGGGGTCGGGGGCACTGAAGCTTTCTTT. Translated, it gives CASSFGVGGTEAFF.

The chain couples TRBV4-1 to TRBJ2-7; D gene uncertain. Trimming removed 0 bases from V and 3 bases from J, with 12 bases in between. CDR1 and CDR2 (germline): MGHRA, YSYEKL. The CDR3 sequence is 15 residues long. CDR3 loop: CASSQDPGLYYEQYF. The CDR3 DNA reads TGCGCCAGCAGCCAAGATCCCGGGCTCTACTACGAGCAGTACTTC.

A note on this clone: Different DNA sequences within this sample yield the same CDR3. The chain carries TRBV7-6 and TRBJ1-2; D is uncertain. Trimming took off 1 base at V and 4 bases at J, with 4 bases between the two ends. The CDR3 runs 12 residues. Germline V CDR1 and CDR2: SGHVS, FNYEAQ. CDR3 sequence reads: CASSLGPYGYTF. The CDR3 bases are TGTGCCAGCAGCTTAGGGCCCTATGGCTACACCTTC.

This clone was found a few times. The CDR3 DNA sequence: TGTGCCAGCAGCTTGGACGGGGGATGGACAGATACGCAGTATTTT. Protein product: CASSLDGGWTDTQYF. This chain uses TRBV5-6 with TRBJ2-3; possible D gene TRBD2, 6 bases. Germline V CDR1 and CDR2: SGHDT, YYEEEE. Trimming shortened V by 0 bases and J by 3 bases, and 11 bases separated the two germline ends. The CDR3 has 15 amino acids.

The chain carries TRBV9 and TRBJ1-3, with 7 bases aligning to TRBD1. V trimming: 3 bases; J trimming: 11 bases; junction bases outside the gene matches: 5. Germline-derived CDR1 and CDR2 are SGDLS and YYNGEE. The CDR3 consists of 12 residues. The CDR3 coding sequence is TGTGCCAGCAGCGGGGACAGTCAGGCCATATATTTT. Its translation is CASSGDSQAIYF.

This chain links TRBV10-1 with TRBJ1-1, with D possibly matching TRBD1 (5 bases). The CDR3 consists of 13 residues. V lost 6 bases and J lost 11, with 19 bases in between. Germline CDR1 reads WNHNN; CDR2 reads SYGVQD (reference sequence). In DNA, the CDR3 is TGCGCCAGCAGCCTAGACAGTTCGAGCGCGGCTTTCTTT. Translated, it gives CASSLDSSSAAFF.

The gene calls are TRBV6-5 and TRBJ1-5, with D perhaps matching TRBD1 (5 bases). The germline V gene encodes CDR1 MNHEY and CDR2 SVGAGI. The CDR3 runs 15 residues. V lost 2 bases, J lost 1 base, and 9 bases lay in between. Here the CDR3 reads CASSYSGGSNQPQHF. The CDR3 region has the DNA TGTGCCAGCAGTTACAGCGGGGGGAGCAATCAGCCCCAGCATTTT.

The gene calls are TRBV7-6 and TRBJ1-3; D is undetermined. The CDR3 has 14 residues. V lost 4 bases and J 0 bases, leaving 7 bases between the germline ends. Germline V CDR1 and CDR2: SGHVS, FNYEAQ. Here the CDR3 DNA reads TGTGCCAGCAGCTCGACGGGCTCTGGAAACACCATATATTTT. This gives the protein CASSSTGSGNTIYF.

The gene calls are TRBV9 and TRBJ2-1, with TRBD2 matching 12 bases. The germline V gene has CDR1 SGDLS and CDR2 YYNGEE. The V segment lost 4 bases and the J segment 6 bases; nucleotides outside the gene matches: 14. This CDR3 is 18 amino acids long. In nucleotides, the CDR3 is TGTGCCAGCAGCCCTTTAGAGACTAGCGGGAGATCCACCAATGAGCAGTTCTTC. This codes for CASSPLETSGRSTNEQFF.

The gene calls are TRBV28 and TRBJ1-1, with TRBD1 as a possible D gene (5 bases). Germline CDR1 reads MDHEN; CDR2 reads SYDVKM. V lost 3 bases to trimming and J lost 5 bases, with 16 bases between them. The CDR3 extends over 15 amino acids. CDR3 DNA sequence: TGTGCCAGCAGTTTGACTCAATATCGGGGGACTGAAGCTTTCTTT. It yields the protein CASSLTQYRGTEAFF.

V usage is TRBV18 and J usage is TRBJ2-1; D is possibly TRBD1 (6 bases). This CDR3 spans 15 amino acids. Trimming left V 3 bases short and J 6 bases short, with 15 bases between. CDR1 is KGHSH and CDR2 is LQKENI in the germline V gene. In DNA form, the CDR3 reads TGTGCCAGCTCACCTGCCCCAGGGGCCGGCAATGAGCAGTTCTTC. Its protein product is CASSPAPGAGNEQFF. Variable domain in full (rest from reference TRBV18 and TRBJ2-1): NAGVMQNPRHLVRRRGQEARLRCSPMKGHSHVYWYRQLPEEGLKFMVYLQKENIIDESGMPKERFSAEFPKEGPSILRIQQVVRGDSAAYFCASSPAPGAGNEQFFGPGTRLTVL.

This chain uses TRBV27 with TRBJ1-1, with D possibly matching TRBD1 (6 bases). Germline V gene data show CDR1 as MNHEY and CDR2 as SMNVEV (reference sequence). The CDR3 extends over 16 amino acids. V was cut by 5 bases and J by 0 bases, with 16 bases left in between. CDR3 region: CASSMTRAGVNTEAFF. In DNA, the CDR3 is TGTGCCAGCAGTATGACAAGAGCAGGGGTGAACACTGAAGCTTTCTTT.

DNA for the CDR3: TGTGCCAGCAGCTTAGATCGCGAGGTTCAGTACTTC. Translated, it gives CASSLDREVQYF. J is TRBJ2-4 and V is TRBV11-2; D is unclear. This CDR3 comprises 12 residues. The germline gives CDR1 SGHAT, CDR2 FQNNGV. Trimming cost V 0 bases and J 11 bases, with 8 bases left between them.